These T cell receptor beta chains were read from a single sample in a study of cytomegalovirus exposure and HLA in healthy donors. The assay was immunoSEQ multiplex PCR, and TCRdb's table has in-frame clones only and misses some. The sample lists 200,000 to 300,000 clones; approximately 84% were seen once. The sequenced sample consisted of PBMCs. Receptor source: a woman in her 30s in good health and CMV-seropositive. The conserved cysteine and the conserved F or W are not part of the CDR3 here. The D gene is left open where the match is weak.

v_call: TRBV15
j_call: TRBJ1-2
d_call: .
cdr3_aa: ATSRDRSGYT

v_call: TRBV5-6
j_call: TRBJ2-7
d_call: .
cdr3_aa: ASSWSGWRGYEQY

v_call: TRBV19
j_call: TRBJ1-1
d_call: .
cdr3_aa: ASSIDHREGTEAF

v_call: TRBV7-9
j_call: TRBJ1-1
d_call: .
cdr3_aa: ASNQWRNTEAF

v_call: TRBV11-2
j_call: TRBJ2-7
d_call: .
cdr3_aa: ASSKDRLLEQY

v_call: TRBV28
j_call: TRBJ2-3
d_call: TRBD1
cdr3_aa: ASSTLGQFPPNTDTQY

v_call: TRBV7-8
j_call: TRBJ2-1
d_call: .
cdr3_aa: ASSLARQTYYNEQF

v_call: TRBV2
j_call: TRBJ2-7
d_call: .
cdr3_aa: ASRPNRDPSYEQY

v_call: TRBV23-1
j_call: TRBJ2-2
d_call: .
cdr3_aa: ASSDPKTVCTGELF

v_call: TRBV5-1
j_call: TRBJ1-1
d_call: .
cdr3_aa: ASSSRQVNTEAF

v_call: TRBV30
j_call: TRBJ2-2
d_call: .
cdr3_aa: AADSYTGELF

v_call: TRBV20-1
j_call: TRBJ1-1
d_call: TRBD1
cdr3_aa: SGDRGSEAF

v_call: TRBV2
j_call: TRBJ1-3
d_call: TRBD1
cdr3_aa: ASIRDRAGNTIY

v_call: TRBV5-1
j_call: TRBJ2-2
d_call: .
cdr3_aa: ASSLGGGVNTGELF

v_call: TRBV27
j_call: TRBJ2-7
d_call: .
cdr3_aa: ASSGSARPYEQY

v_call: TRBV10-2
j_call: TRBJ2-7
d_call: .
cdr3_aa: ASSLALTYEQY

v_call: TRBV27
j_call: TRBJ2-7
d_call: .
cdr3_aa: ASSLTGTPYEQY

v_call: TRBV7-8
j_call: TRBJ1-2
d_call: .
cdr3_aa: ASSLREGNYGYT

v_call: TRBV13
j_call: TRBJ1-1
d_call: .
cdr3_aa: ASSLHTGFYTEAF

v_call: TRBV27
j_call: TRBJ1-2
d_call: .
cdr3_aa: ASKTDNYGYT

v_call: TRBV2
j_call: TRBJ2-7
d_call: TRBD2
cdr3_aa: ASIGLAYEQY

v_call: TRBV18
j_call: TRBJ1-3
d_call: .
cdr3_aa: ASSGQGYRNTIY

v_call: TRBV5-1
j_call: TRBJ2-7
d_call: .
cdr3_aa: ASSLDEPYYEQY

v_call: TRBV27
j_call: TRBJ1-5
d_call: .
cdr3_aa: ASSLSRLTGQPQH

v_call: TRBV9
j_call: TRBJ2-3
d_call: TRBD2
cdr3_aa: ASSVLGGALAGVTDTQY

v_call: TRBV7-2
j_call: TRBJ2-3
d_call: TRBD1
cdr3_aa: ARDRAVTDTQY

v_call: TRBV5-1
j_call: TRBJ2-7
d_call: .
cdr3_aa: ASSLEVVASGEQY